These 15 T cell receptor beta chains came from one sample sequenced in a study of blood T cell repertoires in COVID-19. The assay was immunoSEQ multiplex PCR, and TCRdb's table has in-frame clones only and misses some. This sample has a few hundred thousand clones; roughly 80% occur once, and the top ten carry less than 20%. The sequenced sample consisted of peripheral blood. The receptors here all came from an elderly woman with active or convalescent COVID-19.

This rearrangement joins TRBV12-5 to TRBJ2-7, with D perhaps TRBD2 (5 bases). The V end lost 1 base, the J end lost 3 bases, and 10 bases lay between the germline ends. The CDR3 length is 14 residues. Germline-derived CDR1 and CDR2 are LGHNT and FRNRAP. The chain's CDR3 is CASGLGETSYEQYF. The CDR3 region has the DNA TGTGCTAGTGGTTTGGGGGAGACAAGCTACGAGCAGTACTTC.

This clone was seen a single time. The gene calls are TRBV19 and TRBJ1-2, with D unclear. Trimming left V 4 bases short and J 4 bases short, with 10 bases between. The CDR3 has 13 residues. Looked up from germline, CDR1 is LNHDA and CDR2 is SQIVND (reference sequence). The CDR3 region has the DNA TGTGCCAGTAGTACCCCCGTCGGCTATGGCTACACCTTC. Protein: CASSTPVGYGYTF.

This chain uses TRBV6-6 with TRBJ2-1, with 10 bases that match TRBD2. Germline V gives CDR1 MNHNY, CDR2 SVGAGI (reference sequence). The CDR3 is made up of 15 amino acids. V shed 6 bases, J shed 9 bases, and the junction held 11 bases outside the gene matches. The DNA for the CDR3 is TGTGCCAGCAGGGTAGCGGGAGGAGGTTTAGTTGAGCAGTTCTTC. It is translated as CASRVAGGGLVEQFF.

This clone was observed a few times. CDR3 sequence reads: CASSLKRPRGDIEKLFF. In DNA form, the CDR3 reads TGTGCCAGCAGTCTAAAAAGGCCCAGGGGGGATATTGAAAAACTGTTTTTT. This sequence joins TRBV6-6 and TRBJ1-4, with 7 bases that match TRBD1. CDR1 and CDR2 (germline): MNHNY, SVGAGI (reference sequence). The trim removed 5 bases at V and 7 bases at J, leaving 16 bases unmatched. The CDR3 runs 17 residues.

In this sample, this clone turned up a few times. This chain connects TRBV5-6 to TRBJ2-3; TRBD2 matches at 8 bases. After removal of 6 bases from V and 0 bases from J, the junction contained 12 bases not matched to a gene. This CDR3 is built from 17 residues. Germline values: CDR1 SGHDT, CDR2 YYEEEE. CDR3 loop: CASNPTTSGPSTDTQYF. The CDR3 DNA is TGTGCCAGCAACCCGACCACTAGCGGCCCCAGCACAGATACGCAGTATTTT.

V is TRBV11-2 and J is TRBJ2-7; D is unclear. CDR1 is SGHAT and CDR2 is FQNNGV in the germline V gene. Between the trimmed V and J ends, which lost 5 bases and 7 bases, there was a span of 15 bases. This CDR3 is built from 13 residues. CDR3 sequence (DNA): TGTGCCAGCAGCCCCCGGCGGATCGGTGAGCAGTACTTC. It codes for CASSPRRIGEQYF. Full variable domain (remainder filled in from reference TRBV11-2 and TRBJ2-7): EAGVAQSPRYKIIEKRQSVAFWCNPISGHATLYWYQQILGQGPKLLIQFQNNGVVDDSQLPKDRFSAERLKGVDSTLKIQPAKLEDSAVYLCASSPRRIGEQYFGPGTRLTVT.

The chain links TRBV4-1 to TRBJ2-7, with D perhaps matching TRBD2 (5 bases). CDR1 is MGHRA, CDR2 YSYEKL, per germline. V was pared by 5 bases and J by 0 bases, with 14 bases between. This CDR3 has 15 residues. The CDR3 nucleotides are TGCGCCAGCAGCGTACGGACTGACAACTCCTACGAGCAGTACTTC. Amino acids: CASSVRTDNSYEQYF.

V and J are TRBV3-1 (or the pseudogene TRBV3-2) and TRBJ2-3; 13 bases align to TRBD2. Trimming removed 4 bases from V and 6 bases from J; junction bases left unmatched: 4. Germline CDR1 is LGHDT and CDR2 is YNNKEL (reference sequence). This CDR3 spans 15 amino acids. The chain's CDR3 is CASSRLAGGRDTQYF. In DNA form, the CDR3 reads TGTGCCAGCAGCCGACTAGCGGGGGGCCGGGATACGCAGTATTTT.

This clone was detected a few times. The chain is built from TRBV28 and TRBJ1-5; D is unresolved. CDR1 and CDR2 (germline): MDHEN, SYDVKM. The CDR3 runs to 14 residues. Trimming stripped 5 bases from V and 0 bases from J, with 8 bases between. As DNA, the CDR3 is TGTGCCAGCAGTCCCCGTTATAGCAATCAGCCCCAGCATTTT. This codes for CASSPRYSNQPQHF.

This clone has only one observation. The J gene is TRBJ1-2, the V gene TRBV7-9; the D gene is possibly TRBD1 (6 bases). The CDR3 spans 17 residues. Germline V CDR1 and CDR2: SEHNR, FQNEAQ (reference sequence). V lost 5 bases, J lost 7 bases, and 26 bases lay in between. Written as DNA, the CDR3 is TGTGCCAGCAGCCCCCAATCGGTGGCAGGGGACCGGGGTGGCTACACCTTC. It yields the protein CASSPQSVAGDRGGYTF.

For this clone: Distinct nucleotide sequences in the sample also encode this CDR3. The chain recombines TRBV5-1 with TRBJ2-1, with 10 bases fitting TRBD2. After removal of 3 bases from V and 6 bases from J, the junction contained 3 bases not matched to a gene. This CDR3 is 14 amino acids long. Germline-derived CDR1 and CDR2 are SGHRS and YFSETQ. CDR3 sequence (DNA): TGCGCCAGCAGCTCGGGACTAGCGTCCAATGAGCAGTTCTTC. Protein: CASSSGLASNEQFF.

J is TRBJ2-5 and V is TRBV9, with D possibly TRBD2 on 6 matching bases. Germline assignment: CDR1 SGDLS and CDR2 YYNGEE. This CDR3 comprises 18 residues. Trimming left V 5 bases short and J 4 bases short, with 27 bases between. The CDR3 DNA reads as TGTGCCAGCAGTTTCCGGCCCTTGGAGCAGGTCGGGGGAGAGACCCAGTACTTC. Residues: CASSFRPLEQVGGETQYF.

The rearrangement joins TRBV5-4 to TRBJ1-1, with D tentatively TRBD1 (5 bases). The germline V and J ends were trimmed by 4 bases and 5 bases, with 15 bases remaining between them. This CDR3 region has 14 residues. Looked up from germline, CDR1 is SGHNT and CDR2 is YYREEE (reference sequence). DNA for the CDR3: TGTGCCAGCAGCGCGCCAGGGAGGGTAACTGAAGCTTTCTTT. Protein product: CASSAPGRVTEAFF. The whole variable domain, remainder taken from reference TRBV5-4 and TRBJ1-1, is ETGVTQSPTHLIKTRGQQVTLRCSSQSGHNTVSWYQQALGQGPQFIFQYYREEENGRGNFPPRFSGLQFPNYSSELNVNALELDDSALYLCASSAPGRVTEAFFGQGTRLTVV.

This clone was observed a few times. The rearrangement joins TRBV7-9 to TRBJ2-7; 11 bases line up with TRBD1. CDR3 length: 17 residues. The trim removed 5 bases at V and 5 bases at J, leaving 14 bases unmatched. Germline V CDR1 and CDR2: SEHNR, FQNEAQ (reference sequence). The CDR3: CASSPTRLGQGGHEQYF. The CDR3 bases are TGTGCCAGCAGCCCCACCCGACTGGGACAGGGGGGCCACGAGCAGTACTTC. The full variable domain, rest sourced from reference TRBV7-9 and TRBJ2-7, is DTGVSQNPRHKITKRGQNVTFRCDPISEHNRLYWYRQTLGQGPEFLTYFQNEAQLEKSRLLSDRFSAERPKGSFSTLEIQRTEQGDSAMYLCASSPTRLGQGGHEQYFGPGTRLTVT.

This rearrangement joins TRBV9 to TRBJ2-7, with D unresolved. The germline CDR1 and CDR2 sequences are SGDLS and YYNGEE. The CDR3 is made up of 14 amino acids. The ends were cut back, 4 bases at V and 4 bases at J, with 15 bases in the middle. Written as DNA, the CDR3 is TGTGCCAGCAGCCCCACCAACTCCCATTACGAGCAGTACTTC. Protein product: CASSPTNSHYEQYF.